A selection of T cell receptor beta chains follows, all from one sample in a study of chemoradiotherapy in HPV16-positive cancers. Profiled with immunoSEQ multiplex PCR; TCRdb holds only in-frame clones, not every one. Of about 68,000 clones in the sample, about nine tenths were seen once. Sequences were derived from blood, sampled from a patient who underwent chemoradiotherapy. All receptors come from a human donor with HPV-associated anogenital cancer. CDR3s include the opening cysteine and the closing phenylalanine or tryptophan. Each record gives: clone size, D gene, V gene, J gene, CDR3 DNA, CDR3 protein. D genes are given only for firm matches. Clone size is shown for a subset of rows, as once, few, many or a class of expanded clone.

size: NA; D: NA; V: TRBV5-1; J: TRBJ2-3; DNA: TGCGCCAGCAGCCGACAGGACTTCACAGATACGCAGTATTTT; CDR3: CASSRQDFTDTQYF
size: NA; D: NA; V: TRBV30; J: TRBJ1-6; DNA: TGTGCCTGGAGTGAAGTGGGTTTGACACCCCTCCACTTT; CDR3: CAWSEVGLTPLHF
size: NA; D: NA; V: TRBV27; J: TRBJ2-1; DNA: TGTGCCAGCAGTTTAGGCGGTACGACAAAGTACAATGAGCAGTTCTTC; CDR3: CASSLGGTTKYNEQFF
size: medium-sized; D: NA; V: TRBV16; J: TRBJ1-2; DNA: TGTGCCAGCAGCCGGGATATGTTTCTTGACGGGGCCTATGGCTACACCTTC; CDR3: CASSRDMFLDGAYGYTF
size: NA; D: NA; V: TRBV18; J: TRBJ2-2; DNA: TGTGCCAGCTCACCACCGGCGAAACAACGGACCGGGGAGCTGTTTTTT; CDR3: CASSPPAKQRTGELFF
size: NA; D: NA; V: TRBV2; J: TRBJ2-3; DNA: TGTGCCAGCAGTGAACAAGGGGTCGCAGATACGCAGTATTTT; CDR3: CASSEQGVADTQYF
size: once; D: TRBD2; V: TRBV2; J: TRBJ2-7; DNA: TGTGCCAGCATTATTAGCGGGAGCAGGTACGAGCAGTACTTC; CDR3: CASIISGSRYEQYF
size: NA; D: NA; V: TRBV6-5; J: TRBJ2-1; DNA: TGTGCCAGCAGTTATGGTTGGGGGGATGAGCAGTTCTTC; CDR3: CASSYGWGDEQFF
size: NA; D: NA; V: TRBV14; J: TRBJ1-1; DNA: TGTGCCAGCAGCCAAGATAGGCGGAATGCGTTGACTGAAGCTTTCTTT; CDR3: CASSQDRRNALTEAFF
size: NA; D: NA; V: TRBV11-2; J: TRBJ2-7; DNA: TGTGCCAGCAGCTTAGAATCCGGGATTTGGAGCTACGAGCAGTACTTC; CDR3: CASSLESGIWSYEQYF
size: NA; D: TRBD2; V: TRBV11-3; J: TRBJ2-1; DNA: TGTGCCAGCAGCTTAGATGGGGATAGCGGGGGAACATACAATGAGCAGTTCTTC; CDR3: CASSLDGDSGGTYNEQFF
size: NA; D: NA; V: TRBV28; J: TRBJ2-3; DNA: TGTGCCAGCAGTTTAGAGGACGGAACAGATACGCAGTATTTT; CDR3: CASSLEDGTDTQYF
size: NA; D: NA; V: TRBV5-4; J: TRBJ1-4; DNA: TGTGCCAGCAGCGGGCCGGGGACACCTAATGAAAAACTGTTTTTT; CDR3: CASSGPGTPNEKLFF
size: NA; D: NA; V: TRBV28; J: TRBJ1-4; DNA: TGTGCCAGCAGCCTCCCTAGGGGCCTAGCAACTAATGAAAAACTGTTTTTT; CDR3: CASSLPRGLATNEKLFF
size: NA; D: NA; V: TRBV18; J: TRBJ2-7; DNA: TGTGCCAGCTCTCCGGGGGGCGGCTACGAGCAGTACTTC; CDR3: CASSPGGGYEQYF
size: few; D: NA; V: TRBV5-1; J: TRBJ2-2; DNA: TGCGCCAGCAGGGACGCGGATACCGGGGAGCTGTTTTTT; CDR3: CASRDADTGELFF
size: NA; D: NA; V: TRBV6-6; J: TRBJ1-2; DNA: TGTGCCAGCTCGGACTATGGCTACACCTTC; CDR3: CASSDYGYTF
size: NA; D: TRBD1; V: TRBV5-1; J: TRBJ1-2; DNA: TGCGCCAGCAGCCCGACAGGGGGCGGCTATGGCTACACCTTC; CDR3: CASSPTGGGYGYTF
size: NA; D: TRBD1; V: TRBV29-1; J: TRBJ1-5; DNA: TGCAGCGTTTCCCAGACAGGGGGCGCGAATCAGCCCCAGCATTTT; CDR3: CSVSQTGGANQPQHF
size: NA; D: TRBD2; V: TRBV6-5; J: TRBJ2-7; DNA: TGTGCCATCGCGGGGAGGGGCGAGCAGTACTTC; CDR3: CAIAGRGEQYF
size: NA; D: NA; V: TRBV7-6; J: TRBJ1-1; DNA: TGTGCCAGCAGCTTAGGACGTGGGGTTGAGGCTTTCTTT; CDR3: CASSLGRGVEAFF
size: NA; D: NA; V: TRBV28; J: TRBJ2-5; DNA: TGTGCCAGCAGTTTTTGGGCCCTCTCGGGGAGTAGCCCAGGGACCCAGTACTTC; CDR3: CASSFWALSGSSPGTQYF
size: NA; D: TRBD1; V: TRBV19; J: TRBJ1-4; DNA: TGTGCCAGTAGGGACAGGGACTCCACTAATGAAAAACTGTTTTTT; CDR3: CASRDRDSTNEKLFF
size: NA; D: NA; V: TRBV6-5; J: TRBJ1-4; DNA: TGTGCCAGCAGTTCTACCGGGGGAGGGGAAAAACTGTTTTTT; CDR3: CASSSTGGGEKLFF
size: NA; D: NA; V: TRBV6-5; J: TRBJ2-1; DNA: TGTGCCAGCAGCAGACTACTGGTCTTCAATGAGCAGTTCTTC; CDR3: CASSRLLVFNEQFF
size: NA; D: NA; V: TRBV9; J: TRBJ2-7; DNA: TGTGCCAGCAGCGTAGGGCTCCCGATCTACGAGCAGTACTTC; CDR3: CASSVGLPIYEQYF
size: NA; D: TRBD2; V: TRBV9; J: TRBJ2-2; DNA: TGTGCCAGCAGCGTGACTAGCGGGAACACCGGGGAGCTGTTTTTT; CDR3: CASSVTSGNTGELFF
size: NA; D: NA; V: TRBV18; J: TRBJ1-4; DNA: TGTGCCAGCTCACCGAGTACGGGGGGGTCTAATGAAAAACTGTTTTTT; CDR3: CASSPSTGGSNEKLFF
size: NA; D: NA; V: TRBV11-2; J: TRBJ2-4; DNA: TGTGCCAGCAGCTTAGATCGACAGCAAAACATTCAGTACTTC; CDR3: CASSLDRQQNIQYF
size: once; D: NA; V: TRBV19; J: TRBJ1-5; DNA: TGTGCCAGTAGTAACCGACAGAGCAATCAGCCCCAGCATTTT; CDR3: CASSNRQSNQPQHF
size: NA; D: TRBD1; V: TRBV5-4; J: TRBJ2-7; DNA: TGTGCCACCCAGCCTCAGGGGGCGAAAGAGCAGTACTTC; CDR3: CATQPQGAKEQYF
size: NA; D: NA; V: TRBV19; J: TRBJ1-2; DNA: TGTGCCAGTAGTTTAAGCTATGGCTACACCTTC; CDR3: CASSLSYGYTF
size: NA; D: NA; V: TRBV5-4; J: TRBJ2-7; DNA: TGTGCCAGCAGCTTGGGGGGCGTAGGGTCCTACGAGCAGTACTTC; CDR3: CASSLGGVGSYEQYF
size: NA; D: NA; V: TRBV7-3; J: TRBJ2-2; DNA: TGTGCCAGCAGCTTAGGGCGGATCAACACCGGGGAGCTGTTTTTT; CDR3: CASSLGRINTGELFF
size: NA; D: NA; V: TRBV10-3; J: TRBJ2-1; DNA: TGTGCCATCAGTGAGCCCCCGTTCAATGAGCAGTTCTTC; CDR3: CAISEPPFNEQFF
size: NA; D: TRBD1; V: TRBV11-2; J: TRBJ2-4; DNA: TGTGCCAGCAGCCCTAGGACAGGAGGTGCGTACTTC; CDR3: CASSPRTGGAYF
size: NA; D: TRBD2; V: TRBV4-1; J: TRBJ2-5; DNA: TGCGCCAGCAGCCAAGGAGAACGGACTAGCCCGCAAGAGACCCAGTACTTC; CDR3: CASSQGERTSPQETQYF
size: NA; D: NA; V: TRBV7-9; J: TRBJ2-3; DNA: TGTGCCAGCAGCTTCGGCAGGGTCAATGCAGATACGCAGTATTTT; CDR3: CASSFGRVNADTQYF
size: NA; D: TRBD1; V: TRBV10-1; J: TRBJ1-5; DNA: TGCGCCAGCAGCCAGCACAGGGGCGATAGCTGTACCAATCAGCCCCAGCATTTT; CDR3: CASSQHRGDSCTNQPQHF
size: NA; D: NA; V: TRBV5-4; J: TRBJ1-1; DNA: TGTGCCAGGAGGACAGATTGGGACACTGAAGCTTTCTTT; CDR3: CARRTDWDTEAFF
size: NA; D: NA; V: TRBV7-2; J: TRBJ2-2; DNA: TGTGCCAGCAGCCCGACCGTTACCGGGGAGCTGTTTTTT; CDR3: CASSPTVTGELFF
size: NA; D: TRBD2; V: TRBV5-4; J: TRBJ2-7; DNA: TGTGCCAGCATAGATGGGACTAGCGGGACCGGCGAGCAGTACTTC; CDR3: CASIDGTSGTGEQYF
size: once; D: NA; V: TRBV11-2; J: TRBJ1-1; DNA: TGTGCCAGCAGCTTGGGGGTTAATCAGAACACTGAAGCTTTCTTT; CDR3: CASSLGVNQNTEAFF
size: NA; D: NA; V: TRBV6-1; J: TRBJ2-7; DNA: TGTGCCAGCAGTGGGGGGCAGATCTACGAGCAGTACTTC; CDR3: CASSGGQIYEQYF
size: few; D: TRBD1; V: TRBV6-4; J: TRBJ1-6; DNA: TGTGCCAGCCGGGGACAGGATAATTCACCCCTCCACTTT; CDR3: CASRGQDNSPLHF
size: NA; D: NA; V: TRBV15; J: TRBJ2-5; DNA: TGTGCCACCAGCAGAGGGACCGAGCAAGAGACCCAGTACTTC; CDR3: CATSRGTEQETQYF
size: NA; D: TRBD2; V: TRBV13; J: TRBJ2-1; DNA: TGTGCCAGCAGCCTTCCGACTAGCGGGGGAGTCCCCGGTGAGCAGTTCTTC; CDR3: CASSLPTSGGVPGEQFF
size: NA; D: NA; V: TRBV19; J: TRBJ1-2; DNA: TGTGCCAGTAGTCCCCTGAGTAACTATGGCTACACCTTC; CDR3: CASSPLSNYGYTF
size: NA; D: NA; V: TRBV30; J: TRBJ1-1; DNA: TGTGCCTGGAGCCGCCCGGGAGCGGGGAACACTGAAGCTTTCTTT; CDR3: CAWSRPGAGNTEAFF
size: large; D: NA; V: TRBV7-9; J: TRBJ2-3; DNA: TGTGCCAGCAGCTGGAGCGTTAGCACAGATACGCAGTATTTT; CDR3: CASSWSVSTDTQYF
size: NA; D: NA; V: TRBV28; J: TRBJ2-1; DNA: TGTGCCAGCAGTCCTCGGACCCCGAACAATGAGCAGTTCTTC; CDR3: CASSPRTPNNEQFF
size: once; D: TRBD1; V: TRBV4-1; J: TRBJ2-3; DNA: TGCGCCAGCAGCCAAGAAGCGCCCTTCGACAGGGTCGAGAATACGCAGTATTTT; CDR3: CASSQEAPFDRVENTQYF